This T cell receptor (beta chain) originates from a study of prognosis after radiotherapy for stage I lung cancer. On the study more broadly: Newly diagnosed primary stage I lung tumors were found in approximately 14 patients, while oligometastatic NSCLC after surgical resection of the primary tumor was found in roughly 5. After radiotherapy, some 15 showed no significant progression while a few developed distant metastases (median approximately seven months). For radiotherapy, patients got SBRT split into 3 to 5 fractions, giving a biologically effective dose of at least 100 Gy.

All patients, having had no prior chemotherapy, radiotherapy or other malignancies, were node-negative on CT and PET/CT. CDR1 and CDR2 from the germline V gene are LGHNA and YSLEER. V lost 2 bases to trimming and J lost 4 bases, with 6 bases between them. This CDR3 has 14 residues. Ten or more counts support this clonotype. Researchers used two-round multiplex PCR to amplify TCR beta CDR3 starting from genomic DNA. During first-round PCR, primers specific to each TRBV and TRBJ gene were used. From the multiplex PCR reads, TCRdb called clonotypes with MiXCR, one entry per CDR3 protein. The sample has tens of thousands of distinct CDR3 sequences, less than 45% seen once; the top ten hold 8% to 9.5%.

The sample here was PBMCs, taken before or after stereotactic body radiation therapy (not recorded which). The chain uses TRBV4-3 and TRBJ2-6; D is undetermined. The sequence was collected from a donor over 45 with non-small cell lung cancer. The CDR3 nucleotides read TGCGCCAGCAGCCAATATCTGGGGGCCAACGTCCTGACTTTC. Encoded protein: CASSQYLGANVLTF.